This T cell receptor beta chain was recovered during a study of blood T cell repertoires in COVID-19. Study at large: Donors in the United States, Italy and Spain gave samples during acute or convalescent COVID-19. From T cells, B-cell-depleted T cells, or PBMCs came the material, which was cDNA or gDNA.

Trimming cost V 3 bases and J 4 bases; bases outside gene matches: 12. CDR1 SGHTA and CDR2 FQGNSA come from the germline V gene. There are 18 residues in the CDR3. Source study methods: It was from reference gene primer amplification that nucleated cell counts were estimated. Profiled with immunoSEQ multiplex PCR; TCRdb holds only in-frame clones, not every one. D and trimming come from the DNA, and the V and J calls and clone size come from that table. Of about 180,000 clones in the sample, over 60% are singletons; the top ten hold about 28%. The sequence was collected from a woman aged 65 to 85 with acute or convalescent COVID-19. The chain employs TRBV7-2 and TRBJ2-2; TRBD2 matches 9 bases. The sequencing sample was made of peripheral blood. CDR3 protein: CASSFAGRGRELTGELFF. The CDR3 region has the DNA TGTGCCAGCAGCTTCGCCGGTCGCGGGAGGGAGCTCACCGGGGAGCTGTTTTTT.